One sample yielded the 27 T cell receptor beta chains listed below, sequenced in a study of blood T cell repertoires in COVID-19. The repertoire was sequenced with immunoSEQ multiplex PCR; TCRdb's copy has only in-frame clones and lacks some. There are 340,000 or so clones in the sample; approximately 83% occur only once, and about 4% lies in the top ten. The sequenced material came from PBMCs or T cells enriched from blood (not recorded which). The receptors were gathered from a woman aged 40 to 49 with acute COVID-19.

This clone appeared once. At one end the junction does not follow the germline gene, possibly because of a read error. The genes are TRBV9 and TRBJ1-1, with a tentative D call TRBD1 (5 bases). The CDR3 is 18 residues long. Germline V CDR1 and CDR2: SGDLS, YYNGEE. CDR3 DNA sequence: TGTGCCAGCAGCGCTCGAGACGGGACTTACCTGGCCGGGACTGGAGCTTTCTTT. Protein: CASSARDGTYLAGTGAFF.

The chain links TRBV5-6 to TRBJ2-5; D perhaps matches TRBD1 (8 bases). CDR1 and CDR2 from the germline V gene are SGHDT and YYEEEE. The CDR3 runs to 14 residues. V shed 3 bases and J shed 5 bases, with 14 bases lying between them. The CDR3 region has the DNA TGTGCCAGCAGCTGGACAGGGAGGGAGGAGACCCAGTACTTC. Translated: CASSWTGREETQYF.

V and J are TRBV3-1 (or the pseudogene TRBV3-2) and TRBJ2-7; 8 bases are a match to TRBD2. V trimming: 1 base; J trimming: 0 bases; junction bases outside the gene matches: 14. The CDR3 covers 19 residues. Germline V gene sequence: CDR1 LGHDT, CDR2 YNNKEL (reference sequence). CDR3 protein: CASSQAREGRAVCSYEQYF. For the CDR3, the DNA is TGTGCCAGCAGCCAAGCCCGGGAGGGCAGGGCAGTTTGCTCCTACGAGCAGTACTTC.

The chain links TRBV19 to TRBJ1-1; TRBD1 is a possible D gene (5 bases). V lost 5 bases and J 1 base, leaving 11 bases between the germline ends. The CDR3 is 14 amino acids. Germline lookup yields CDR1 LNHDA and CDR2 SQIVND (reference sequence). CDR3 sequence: CASSRMGRNTEAFF. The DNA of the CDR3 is TGTGCCAGTAGTCGGATGGGGCGGAACACTGAAGCTTTCTTT.

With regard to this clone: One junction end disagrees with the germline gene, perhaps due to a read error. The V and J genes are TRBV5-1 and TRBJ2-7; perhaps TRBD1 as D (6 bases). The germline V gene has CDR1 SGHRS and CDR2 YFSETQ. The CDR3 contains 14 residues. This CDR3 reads CASSLGAGTYEQYF. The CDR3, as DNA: TGCGCCAGCAGTTTGGGGGCAGGGACCTACGAGCAGTACTTC.

The CDR3 region has the DNA TGTGCCAGCTCACAAAAAAAGGACCCTAGCGGGAGGTTTCCCTACGAGCAGTACTTC. Protein: CASSQKKDPSGRFPYEQYF. This sequence joins TRBV18 and TRBJ2-7; 11 bases map to TRBD2. Germline CDR1 is KGHSH and CDR2 is LQKENI. V lost 4 bases to trimming and J lost 2 bases; unmatched junction nucleotides: 16. The CDR3 covers 19 residues.

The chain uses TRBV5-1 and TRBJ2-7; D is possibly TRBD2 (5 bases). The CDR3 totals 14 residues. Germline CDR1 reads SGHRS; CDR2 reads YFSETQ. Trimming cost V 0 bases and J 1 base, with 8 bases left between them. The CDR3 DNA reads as TGCGCCAGCAGCTTGGGAGGGCTGTCCTACGAGCAGTACTTC. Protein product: CASSLGGLSYEQYF.

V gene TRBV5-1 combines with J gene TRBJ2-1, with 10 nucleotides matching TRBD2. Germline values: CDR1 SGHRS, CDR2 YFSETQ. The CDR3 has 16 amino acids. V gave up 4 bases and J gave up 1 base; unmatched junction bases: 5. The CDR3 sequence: CASSPRTSGSYNEQFF. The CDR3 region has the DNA TGCGCCAGCAGCCCTCGGACTAGCGGATCCTACAATGAGCAGTTCTTC.

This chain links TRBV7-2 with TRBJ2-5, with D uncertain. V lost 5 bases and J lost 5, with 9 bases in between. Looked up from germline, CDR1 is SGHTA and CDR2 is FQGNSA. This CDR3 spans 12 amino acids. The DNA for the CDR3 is TGTGCCAGCAGCCGCGTGTGGGAGACCCAGTACTTC. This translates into CASSRVWETQYF.

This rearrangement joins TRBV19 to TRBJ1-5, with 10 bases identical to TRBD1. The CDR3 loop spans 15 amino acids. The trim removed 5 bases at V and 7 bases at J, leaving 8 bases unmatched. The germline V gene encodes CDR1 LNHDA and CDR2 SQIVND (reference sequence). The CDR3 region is CASSWGTGEHQPQHF. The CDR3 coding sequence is TGTGCCAGTAGTTGGGGGACAGGGGAGCACCAGCCCCAGCATTTT.

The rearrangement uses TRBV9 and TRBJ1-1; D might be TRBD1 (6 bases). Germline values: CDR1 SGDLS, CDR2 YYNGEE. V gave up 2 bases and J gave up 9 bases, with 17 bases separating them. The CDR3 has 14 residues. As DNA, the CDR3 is TGTGCCAGCAGCGTTCCAGGGGCAGGGGAGCAAGCTTTCTTT. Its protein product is CASSVPGAGEQAFF.

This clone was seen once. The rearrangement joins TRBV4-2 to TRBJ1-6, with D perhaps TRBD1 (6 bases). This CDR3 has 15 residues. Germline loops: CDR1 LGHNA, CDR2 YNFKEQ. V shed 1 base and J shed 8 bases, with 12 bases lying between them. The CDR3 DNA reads TGTGCCAGCAGCCAAGTTACACAGGGAGATTCACCCCTCCACTTT. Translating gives CASSQVTQGDSPLHF.

For the CDR3, the DNA is TGCGCCAGCAGCCCTCAAACAGGGGGTGAAAAACTGTTTTTT. This translates into CASSPQTGGEKLFF. This sequence joins TRBV5-1 and TRBJ1-4; TRBD1 matches 8 bases. CDR1 is SGHRS and CDR2 is YFSETQ in the germline V gene. The length of the CDR3 is 14 residues. V dropped 4 bases and J dropped 7; count of bases not matched to a gene: 6. The full variable domain, completed using reference TRBV5-1 and TRBJ1-4, is KAGVTQTPRYLIKTRGQQVTLSCSPISGHRSVSWYQQTPGQGLQFLFEYFSETQRNKGNFPGRFSGRQFSNSRSEMNVSTLELGDSALYLCASSPQTGGEKLFFGSGTQLSVL.

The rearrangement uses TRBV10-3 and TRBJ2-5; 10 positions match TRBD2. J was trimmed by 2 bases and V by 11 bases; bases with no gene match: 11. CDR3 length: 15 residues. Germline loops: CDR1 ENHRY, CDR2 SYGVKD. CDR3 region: CAVKGPAGGQETQYF. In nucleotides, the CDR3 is TGTGCCGTAAAAGGCCCAGCGGGGGGGCAAGAGACCCAGTACTTC.

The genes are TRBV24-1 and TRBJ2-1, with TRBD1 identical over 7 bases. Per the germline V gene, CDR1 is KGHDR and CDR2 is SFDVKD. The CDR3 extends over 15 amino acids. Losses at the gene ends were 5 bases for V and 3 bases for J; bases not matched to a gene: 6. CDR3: CATSGWAGGYNEQFF. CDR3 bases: TGTGCCACCAGTGGTTGGGCAGGGGGCTACAATGAGCAGTTCTTC.

DNA of the CDR3: TGTGCCAGCAGCTTAGGGGTACAGGGTAGCCAGCCCCAGCATTTT. Protein product: CASSLGVQGSQPQHF. The chain links TRBV7-4 to TRBJ1-5; D may be TRBD1 (6 bases). Germline assignment: CDR1 SGHVT and CDR2 SQSDAQ. V lost 1 base and J 7 bases, leaving 14 bases between the germline ends. CDR3 size: 15 residues.

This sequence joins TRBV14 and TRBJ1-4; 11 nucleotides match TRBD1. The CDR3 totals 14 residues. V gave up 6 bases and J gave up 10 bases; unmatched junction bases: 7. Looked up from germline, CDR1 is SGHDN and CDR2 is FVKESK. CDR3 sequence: CASSRTGGAGKLFF. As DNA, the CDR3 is TGTGCCAGCAGTCGGACAGGGGGCGCGGGAAAACTGTTTTTT.

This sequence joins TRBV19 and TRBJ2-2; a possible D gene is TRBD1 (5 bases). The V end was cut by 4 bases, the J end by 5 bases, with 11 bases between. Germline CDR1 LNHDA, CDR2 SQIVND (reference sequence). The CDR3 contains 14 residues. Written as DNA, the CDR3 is TGTGCCAGTAGTAACAATAGGGGTACCGGGGAGCTGTTTTTT. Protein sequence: CASSNNRGTGELFF.

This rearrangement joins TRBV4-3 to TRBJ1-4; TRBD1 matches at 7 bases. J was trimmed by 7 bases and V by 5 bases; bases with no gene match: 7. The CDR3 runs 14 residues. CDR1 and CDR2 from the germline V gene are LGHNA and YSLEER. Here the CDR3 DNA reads TGCGCCAGCAGCGCCCGGACAGGCGGTGAAAAACTGTTTTTT. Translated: CASSARTGGEKLFF.

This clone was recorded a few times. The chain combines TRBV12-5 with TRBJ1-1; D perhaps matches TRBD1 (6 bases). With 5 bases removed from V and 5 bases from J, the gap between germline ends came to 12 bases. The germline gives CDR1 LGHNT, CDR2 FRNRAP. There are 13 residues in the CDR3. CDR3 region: CASGQTQGTEAFF. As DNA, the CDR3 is TGTGCTAGTGGTCAGACACAGGGAACTGAAGCTTTCTTT.

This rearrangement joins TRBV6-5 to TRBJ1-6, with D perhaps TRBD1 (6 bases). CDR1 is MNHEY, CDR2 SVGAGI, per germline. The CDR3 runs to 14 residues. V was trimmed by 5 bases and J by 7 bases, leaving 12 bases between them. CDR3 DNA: TGTGCCAGCAGTAACAGGGTTGGAAATTCACCCCTCCACTTT. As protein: CASSNRVGNSPLHF.

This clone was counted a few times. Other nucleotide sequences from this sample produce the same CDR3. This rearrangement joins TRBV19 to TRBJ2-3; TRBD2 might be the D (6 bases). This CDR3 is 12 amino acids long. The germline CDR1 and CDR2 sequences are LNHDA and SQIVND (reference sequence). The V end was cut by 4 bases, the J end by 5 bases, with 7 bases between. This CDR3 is CASSTGGDTQYF. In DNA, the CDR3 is TGTGCCAGTAGTACCGGGGGAGATACGCAGTATTTT. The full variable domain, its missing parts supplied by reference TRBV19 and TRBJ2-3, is DGGITQSPKYLFRKEGQNVTLSCEQNLNHDAMYWYRQDPGQGLRLIYYSQIVNDFQKGDIAEGYSVSREKKESFPLTVTSAQKNPTAFYLCASSTGGDTQYFGPGTRLTVL.

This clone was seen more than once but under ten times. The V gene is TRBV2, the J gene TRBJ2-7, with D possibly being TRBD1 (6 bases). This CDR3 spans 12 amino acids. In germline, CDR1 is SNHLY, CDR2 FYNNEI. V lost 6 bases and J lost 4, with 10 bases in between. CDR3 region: CASSDRRYEQYF. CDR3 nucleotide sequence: TGTGCCAGCAGCGACAGGAGATACGAGCAGTACTTC.

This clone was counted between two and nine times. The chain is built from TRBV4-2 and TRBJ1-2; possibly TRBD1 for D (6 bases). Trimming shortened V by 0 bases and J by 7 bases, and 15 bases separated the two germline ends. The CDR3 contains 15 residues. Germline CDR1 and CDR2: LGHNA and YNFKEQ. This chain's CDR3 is CASSQESGQGFGYTF. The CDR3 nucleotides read TGTGCCAGCAGCCAAGAAAGTGGGCAGGGGTTTGGCTACACCTTC.

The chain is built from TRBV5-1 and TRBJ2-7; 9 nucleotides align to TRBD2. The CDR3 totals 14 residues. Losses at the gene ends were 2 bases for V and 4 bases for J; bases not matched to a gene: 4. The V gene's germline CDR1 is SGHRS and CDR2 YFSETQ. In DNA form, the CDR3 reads TGCGCCAGCAGCTTTAGCGGGAGTGGTTACGAGCAGTACTTC. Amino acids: CASSFSGSGYEQYF.

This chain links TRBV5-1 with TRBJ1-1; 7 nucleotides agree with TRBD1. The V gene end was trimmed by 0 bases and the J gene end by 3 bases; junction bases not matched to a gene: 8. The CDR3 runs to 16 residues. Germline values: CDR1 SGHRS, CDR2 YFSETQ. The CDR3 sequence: CASSLGDRIRDTEAFF. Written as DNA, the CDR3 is TGCGCCAGCAGCTTGGGGGACAGAATCAGGGACACTGAAGCTTTCTTT.

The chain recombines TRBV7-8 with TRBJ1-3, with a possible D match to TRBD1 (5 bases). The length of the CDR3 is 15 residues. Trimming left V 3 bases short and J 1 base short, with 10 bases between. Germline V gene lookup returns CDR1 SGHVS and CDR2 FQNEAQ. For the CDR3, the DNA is TGTGCCAGCAGCTTTACGGGGGTTTCTGGAAACACCATATATTTT. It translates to CASSFTGVSGNTIYF.